This T cell receptor beta chain was profiled in a study of shared clonotypes between healthy human individuals. The CDR3 loop spans 18 amino acids. V gave up 6 bases and J gave up 0 bases; unmatched junction bases: 8. The germline V gene encodes CDR1 WNHNN and CDR2 SYGVQD (reference sequence). This clone appeared once. CD45RO-negative CD8 cells positively selected for CCR7 made up the naive population, which excluded terminally differentiated effector memory CD45RA+ cells. This table comes from immunoSEQ multiplex PCR, and its TCRdb copy is limited to in-frame clones, with some not included. The table records 760,000 or so clones, about 96% of them present only once.

The V and J genes are TRBV10-1 and TRBJ2-6; 10 bases line up with TRBD1. The sequenced sample consisted of naive CD8+ T cells sorted from blood. The TCR sequence derives from a man between 25 and 39 years old in good health. The DNA for the CDR3 is TGCGCCAGCAGCGGTGGACAGGGGGAGTTCTCTGGGGCCAACGTCCTGACTTTC. Translating gives CASSGGQGEFSGANVLTF.